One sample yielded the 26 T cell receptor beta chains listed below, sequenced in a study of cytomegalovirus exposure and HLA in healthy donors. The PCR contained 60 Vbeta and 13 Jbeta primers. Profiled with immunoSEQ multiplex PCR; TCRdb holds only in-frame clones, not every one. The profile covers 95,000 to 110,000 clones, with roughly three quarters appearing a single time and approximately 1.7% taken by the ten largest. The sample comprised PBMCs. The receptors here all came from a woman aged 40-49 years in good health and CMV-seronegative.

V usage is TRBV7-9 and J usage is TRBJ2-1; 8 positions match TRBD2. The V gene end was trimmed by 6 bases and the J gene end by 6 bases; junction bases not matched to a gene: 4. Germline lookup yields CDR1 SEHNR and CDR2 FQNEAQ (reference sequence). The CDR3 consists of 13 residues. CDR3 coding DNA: TGTGCCAGCAGGGGGACTAGTCTCAATGAGCAGTTCTTC. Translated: CASRGTSLNEQFF.

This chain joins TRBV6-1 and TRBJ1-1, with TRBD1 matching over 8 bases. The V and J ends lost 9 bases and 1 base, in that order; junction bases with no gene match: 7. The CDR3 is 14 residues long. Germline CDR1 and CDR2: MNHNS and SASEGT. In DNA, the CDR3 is TGTGCCAGTCGGACAGGGTTTGGGAACACTGAAGCTTTCTTT. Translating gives CASRTGFGNTEAFF.

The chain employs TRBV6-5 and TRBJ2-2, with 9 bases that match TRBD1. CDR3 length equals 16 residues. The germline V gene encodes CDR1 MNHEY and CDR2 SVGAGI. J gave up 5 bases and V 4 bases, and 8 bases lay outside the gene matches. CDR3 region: CASSFLGTGWTGELFF. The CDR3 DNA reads TGTGCCAGCAGTTTTTTGGGGACAGGGTGGACCGGGGAGCTGTTTTTT.

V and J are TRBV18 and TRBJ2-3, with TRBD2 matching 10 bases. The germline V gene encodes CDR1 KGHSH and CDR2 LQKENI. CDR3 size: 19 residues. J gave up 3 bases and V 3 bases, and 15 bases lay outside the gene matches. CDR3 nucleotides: TGTGCCAGCTCACCCCTCCCGCCGGTTAGCGGGAGGCCAACAGATACGCAGTATTTT. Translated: CASSPLPPVSGRPTDTQYF.

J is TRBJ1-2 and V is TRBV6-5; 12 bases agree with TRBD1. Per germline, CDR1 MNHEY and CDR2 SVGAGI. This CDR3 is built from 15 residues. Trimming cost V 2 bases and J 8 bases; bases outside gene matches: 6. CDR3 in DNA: TGTGCCAGCAGTTACGAGGGACAGGGGGCGAAGGGCTACACCTTC. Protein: CASSYEGQGAKGYTF.

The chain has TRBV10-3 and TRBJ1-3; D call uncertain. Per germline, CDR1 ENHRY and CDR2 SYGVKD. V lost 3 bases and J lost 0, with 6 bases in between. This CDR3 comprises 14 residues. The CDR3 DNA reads TGTGCCATCAGTGATGGCAGCTCTGGAAACACCATATATTTT. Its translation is CAISDGSSGNTIYF.

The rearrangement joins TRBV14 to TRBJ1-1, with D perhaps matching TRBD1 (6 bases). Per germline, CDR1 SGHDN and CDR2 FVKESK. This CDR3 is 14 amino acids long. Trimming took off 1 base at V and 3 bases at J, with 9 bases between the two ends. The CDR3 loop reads CASSQGTDYTEAFF. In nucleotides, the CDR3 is TGTGCCAGCAGCCAAGGGACAGACTACACTGAAGCTTTCTTT.

CDR3 nucleotide sequence: TGTGCCAGCAGCCGGAGAGGGACATCCTCACATGAAAAACTGTTTTTT. Protein: CASSRRGTSSHEKLFF. This chain links TRBV5-8 with TRBJ1-4, with TRBD1 as a possible D gene (6 bases). This CDR3 comprises 16 residues. The ends were cut back, 4 bases at V and 6 bases at J, with 19 bases in the middle. CDR1 is SGHTS, CDR2 YDEGEE, per germline.

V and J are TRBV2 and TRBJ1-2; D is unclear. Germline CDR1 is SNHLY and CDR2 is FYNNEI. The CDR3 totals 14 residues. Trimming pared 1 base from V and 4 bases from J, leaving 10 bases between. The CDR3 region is CASSEGAGRYGYTF. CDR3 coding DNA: TGTGCCAGCAGTGAAGGAGCAGGTCGCTATGGCTACACCTTC.

The CDR3: CASRGLAGVSTDTQYF. DNA for the CDR3: TGTGCCAGCAGGGGTCTAGCGGGAGTGTCGACAGATACGCAGTATTTT. This rearrangement joins TRBV27 to TRBJ2-3, with 10 bases aligning to TRBD2. CDR3 length equals 16 residues. The germline V gene has CDR1 MNHEY and CDR2 SMNVEV (reference sequence). Trimming at V came to 6 bases and at J to 3 bases, leaving 9 bases not matched to a gene.

The CDR3 spells CASSIGDTDYGYTF. The CDR3 nucleotides are TGTGCCAGTAGTATAGGGGACACCGACTATGGCTACACCTTC. The rearrangement links TRBV19 to TRBJ1-2; tentative D call: TRBD1 (6 bases). Germline loops: CDR1 LNHDA, CDR2 SQIVND (reference sequence). The CDR3 runs to 14 residues. The ends were cut back, 1 base at V and 3 bases at J, with 9 bases in the middle.

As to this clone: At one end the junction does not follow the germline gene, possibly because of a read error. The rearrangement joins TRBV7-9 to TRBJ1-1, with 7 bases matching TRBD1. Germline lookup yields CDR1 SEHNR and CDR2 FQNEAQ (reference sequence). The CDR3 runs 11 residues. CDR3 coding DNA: TGTTCCAGCACCCAGACAGGGGAAGCTTTCTTT. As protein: CSSTQTGEAFF.

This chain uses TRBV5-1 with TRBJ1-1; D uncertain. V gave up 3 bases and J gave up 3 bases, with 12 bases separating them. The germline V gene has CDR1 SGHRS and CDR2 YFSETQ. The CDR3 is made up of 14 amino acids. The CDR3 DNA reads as TGCGCCAGCAGCTCCTCGGACTGGGACACTGAAGCTTTCTTT. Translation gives CASSSSDWDTEAFF.

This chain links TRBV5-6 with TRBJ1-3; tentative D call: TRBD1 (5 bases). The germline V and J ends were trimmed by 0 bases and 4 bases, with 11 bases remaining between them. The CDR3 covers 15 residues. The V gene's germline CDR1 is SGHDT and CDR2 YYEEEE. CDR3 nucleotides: TGTGCCAGCAGCTTGGGGGGGGTACTCGGAAACACCATATATTTT. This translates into CASSLGGVLGNTIYF. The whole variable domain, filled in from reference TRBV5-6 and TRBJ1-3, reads DAGVTQSPTHLIKTRGQQVTLRCSPKSGHDTVSWYQQALGQGPQFIFQYYEEEERQRGNFPDRFSGHQFPNYSSELNVNALLLGDSALYLCASSLGGVLGNTIYFGEGSWLTVV.

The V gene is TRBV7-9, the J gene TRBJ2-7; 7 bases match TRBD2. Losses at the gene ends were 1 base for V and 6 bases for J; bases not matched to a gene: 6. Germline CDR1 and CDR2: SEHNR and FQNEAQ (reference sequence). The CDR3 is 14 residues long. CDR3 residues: CASSLGGSAGEQYF. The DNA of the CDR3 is TGTGCCAGCAGCTTAGGCGGGAGCGCTGGCGAGCAGTACTTC.

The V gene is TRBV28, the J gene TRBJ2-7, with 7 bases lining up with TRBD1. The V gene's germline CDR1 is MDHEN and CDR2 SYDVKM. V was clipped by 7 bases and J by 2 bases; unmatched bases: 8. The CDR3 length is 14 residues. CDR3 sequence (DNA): TGTGCCAGCATAGGGGACAGAGCTCCCTACGAGCAGTACTTC. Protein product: CASIGDRAPYEQYF. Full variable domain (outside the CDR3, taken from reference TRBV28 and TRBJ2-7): DVKVTQSSRYLVKRTGEKVFLECVQDMDHENMFWYRQDPGLGLRLIYFSYDVKMKEKGDIPEGYSVSREKKERFSLILESASTNQTSMYLCASIGDRAPYEQYFGPGTRLTVT.

The CDR3 DNA reads as TGTGCCAGCAAAGCGGGAGGCCCCTACAATGAGCAGTTCTTC. It yields the protein CASKAGGPYNEQFF. V usage is TRBV6-5 and J usage is TRBJ2-1; 9 nucleotides align to TRBD2. This CDR3 region has 14 residues. Germline assignment: CDR1 MNHEY and CDR2 SVGAGI. V gave up 7 bases and J gave up 2 bases; unmatched junction bases: 3.

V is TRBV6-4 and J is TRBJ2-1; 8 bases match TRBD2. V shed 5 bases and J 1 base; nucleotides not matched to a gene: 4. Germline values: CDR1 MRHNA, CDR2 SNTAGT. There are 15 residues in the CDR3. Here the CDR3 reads CASSRSGVSYNEQFF. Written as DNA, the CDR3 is TGTGCCAGCAGTCGTAGCGGGGTATCCTACAATGAGCAGTTCTTC.

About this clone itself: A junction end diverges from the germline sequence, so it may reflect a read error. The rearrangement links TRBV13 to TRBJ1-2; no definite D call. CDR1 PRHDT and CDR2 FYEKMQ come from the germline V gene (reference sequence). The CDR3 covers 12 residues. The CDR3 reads CASSLDGYGHTF. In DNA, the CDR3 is TGTGCCAGCAGCTTAGACGGGTATGGCCACACCTTC.

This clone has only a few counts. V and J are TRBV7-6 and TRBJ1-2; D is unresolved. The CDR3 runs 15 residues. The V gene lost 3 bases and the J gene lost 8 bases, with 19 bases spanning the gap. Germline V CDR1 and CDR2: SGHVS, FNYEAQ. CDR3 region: CASSLGREDAGGYTF. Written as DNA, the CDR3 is TGTGCCAGCAGCTTGGGGAGGGAGGACGCGGGAGGCTACACCTTC.

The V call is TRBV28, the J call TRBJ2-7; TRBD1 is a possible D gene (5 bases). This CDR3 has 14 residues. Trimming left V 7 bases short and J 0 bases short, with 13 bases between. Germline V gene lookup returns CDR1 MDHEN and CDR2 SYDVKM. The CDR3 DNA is TGTGCCAGCACCCTCCTTGGGGCCTCCTACGAGCAGTACTTC. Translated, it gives CASTLLGASYEQYF.

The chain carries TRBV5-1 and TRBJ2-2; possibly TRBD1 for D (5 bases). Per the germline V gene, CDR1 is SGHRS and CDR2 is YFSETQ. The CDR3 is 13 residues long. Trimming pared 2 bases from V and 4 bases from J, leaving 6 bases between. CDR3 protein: CASSFDSTGELFF. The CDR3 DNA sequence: TGCGCCAGCAGCTTCGACAGCACCGGGGAGCTGTTTTTT.

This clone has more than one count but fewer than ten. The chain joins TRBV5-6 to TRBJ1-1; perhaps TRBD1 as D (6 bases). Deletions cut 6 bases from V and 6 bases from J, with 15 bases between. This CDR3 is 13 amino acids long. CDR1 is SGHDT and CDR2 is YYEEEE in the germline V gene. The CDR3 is CASTPLEGAEAFF. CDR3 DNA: TGTGCCAGCACCCCGCTTGAGGGGGCTGAAGCTTTCTTT.

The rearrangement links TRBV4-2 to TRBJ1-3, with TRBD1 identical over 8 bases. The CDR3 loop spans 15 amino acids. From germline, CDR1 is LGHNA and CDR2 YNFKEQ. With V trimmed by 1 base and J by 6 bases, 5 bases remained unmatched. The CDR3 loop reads CASSQGQGRENTIYF. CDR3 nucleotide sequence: TGTGCCAGCAGCCAAGGACAGGGGCGAGAAAACACCATATATTTT.

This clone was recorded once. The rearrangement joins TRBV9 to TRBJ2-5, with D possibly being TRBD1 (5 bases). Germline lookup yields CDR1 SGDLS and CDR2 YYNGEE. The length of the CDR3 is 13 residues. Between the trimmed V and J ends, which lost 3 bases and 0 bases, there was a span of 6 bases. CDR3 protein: CASSEGDQETQYF. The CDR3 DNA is TGTGCCAGCAGCGAAGGGGACCAAGAGACCCAGTACTTC.

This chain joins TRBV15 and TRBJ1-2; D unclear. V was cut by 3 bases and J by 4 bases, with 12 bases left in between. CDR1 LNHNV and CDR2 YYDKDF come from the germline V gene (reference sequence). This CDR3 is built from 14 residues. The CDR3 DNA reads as TGTGCCACCAGCAGTTCTTGGGCGGGCTATGGCTACACCTTC. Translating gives CATSSSWAGYGYTF.